This entry features one TCR beta chain sequence. Antigen: not known. These data are taken from a study of T cell repertoires in cytomegalovirus infection. Study-level information: Peptides in the study included HLA-C-restricted and HLA-B-restricted CMV epitopes. The public TCR beta signatures pointed to both CMV infection and matching HLA type.

Germline CDR1 and CDR2: MGHRA and YSYEKL. This CDR3 comprises 13 residues. After removal of 5 bases from V and 6 bases from J, the junction contained 2 bases not matched to a gene. One entry per CDR3 protein, called by TCRdb with MiXCR from the reads. The sample lists roughly 920,000 distinct CDR3 sequences, around 32% occurring once. General study findings and limits: Pooled public TCR beta family frequency picked out CMV carriers with the relevant HLA. In two of eight donors, the top clonotype was HLA-C-restricted CMV-specific.

This sample comprised cultured CD8+ T cells from PBMCs, obtained from culture after CMV antigen stimulation. This sequence was found in a human donor in good health (CMV status not recorded). Some clones in this sample may be carry-over from other donors' samples. The chain has TRBV4-1 and TRBJ1-1; 11 positions agree with TRBD1. The CDR3 reads CASSGQGAAEAFF. Written as DNA, the CDR3 is TGCGCCAGCAGCGGACAGGGGGCAGCTGAAGCTTTCTTT.